The sample holds a few counts of the clone carrying this T cell receptor (beta chain). As it was prepared, the TCRbeta library received unique molecular identifiers. MiXCR was run by TCRdb on the PCR reads, yielding one entry per CDR3 protein. The top ten hold 12% to 15% of the sample, which has hundreds of thousands of distinct CDR3 sequences, roughly 24% seen once. CDR3 length: 18 residues. Germline V CDR1 and CDR2: SGHAT, FQNNGV. V dropped 0 bases and J dropped 3 bases, with 17 bases sitting between them. These data originate in a study of T-cell reconstitution after alpha-beta-depleted transplantation in children.

The sequences come from PBMCs, mostly from graft donor cells, collected 360 days after TCRalphabeta/CD19-depleted stem cell transplant. This sequence joins TRBV11-2 and TRBJ1-4; D is unclear. This clonotype originated in a boy under two years old who had a stem cell transplant for acute myeloid leukemia, so the T cells may come from the graft donor. The CDR3 region has the DNA TGTGCCAGCAGCTTAGACGACTCCGTCACGATTCCTAATGAAAAACTGTTTTTT. Its translation: CASSLDDSVTIPNEKLFF.